This TCR beta chain was sequenced for a study of identical twins. Study outcomes and limitations: Out-of-frame alpha sequences shared between twins exhibited an excess of low generation probability. Weaker excess sharing between twins was seen in beta out-of-frame sequences.

TCRdb analysed the 5' RACE reads with MiXCR anew, one entry per CDR3 protein. The sample consists of around 570,000 distinct CDR3 sequences, 7.5% to 10% of them appearing once. Donors uniformly comprised healthy Caucasians. This CDR3 is 15 amino acids long. Germline-derived CDR1 and CDR2 are SGDLS and YYNGEE. Losses at the gene ends were 0 bases for V and 3 bases for J; bases not matched to a gene: 3. With regard to this clonotype: What it recognizes is unknown.

The same specimen was also included in a second study, on yellow fever vaccine responses in identical twins.

The gene calls are TRBV9 and TRBJ2-7; 10 bases fit TRBD1. This TCR came from a woman under 30 in good health. The specimen was PBMCs. CDR3 DNA sequence: TGTGCCAGCAGCGTAGGAGGACAGGGGGTCTACGAGCAGTACTTC. Translated: CASSVGGQGVYEQYF.